This record looks at one T cell receptor beta chain sequence and its context. The source of the sample is a study of blood T cell repertoires in COVID-19. Across the study: Material from acute and convalescent COVID-19 was sourced from the United States, Italy and Spain.

Original handling: Amplification from reference gene primers served as the basis for estimated nucleated cell counts. The method was immunoSEQ multiplex PCR; TCRdb's version includes in-frame clones alone and lacks a portion of them. For V, J and clone size, that table is used; D and trimming come from the DNA. The sample holds roughly 250,000 clones, around 80% seen once. The germline CDR1 and CDR2 sequences are MNHNY and SVGAGI (reference sequence). Losses at the gene ends were 2 bases for V and 2 bases for J; bases not matched to a gene: 5. The CDR3 is 16 amino acids. J is TRBJ1-5 and V is TRBV6-6, with 8 bases fitting TRBD1. The sequencing input was peripheral blood. The receptor's source is a woman between 40 and 50 years old with active or convalescent COVID-19. CDR3 region: CASSYPQTGGNQPQHF. DNA of the CDR3: TGTGCCAGCAGTTACCCCCAGACAGGGGGCAATCAGCCCCAGCATTTT.